Listed below are T cell receptor beta chains from one sample, sequenced in a study of early T cells in non-severe SARS-CoV-2 infection. TCRdb re-called the 5' RACE reads through MiXCR, storing one row per CDR3 protein. The table records roughly 31,000 distinct CDR3 sequences, roughly 4.8% of them present only once. The source material was whole blood. These receptors were obtained from an adult who was a healthcare worker with PCR-confirmed SARS-CoV-2 infection or an uninfected control (not recorded which). Both conserved end residues are part of each CDR3. D genes are given only for firm matches. The listing skips clone size in some rows; elsewhere it reads once, few, many or a size class.

v_call	clone_size	j_call	d_call	cdr3_aa	cdr3_nt
TRBV10-3	NA	TRBJ1-4	NA	CASAGRTNEKLFF	TGTGCCTCCGCAGGGAGAACTAATGAAAAACTGTTTTTT
TRBV6-6	many	TRBJ2-7	NA	CASSYYGRGTYEQYF	TGTGCCAGCAGTTACTATGGGCGTGGCACCTACGAGCAGTACTTC
TRBV5-5	many	TRBJ1-3	NA	CASSLIFDNSGNTIYF	TGTGCCAGCAGCTTGATTTTTGACAACTCTGGAAACACCATATATTTT
TRBV13	many	TRBJ2-1	TRBD2	CASSFGRWAYNEQFF	TGTGCCAGCAGCTTCGGGAGGTGGGCCTACAATGAGCAGTTCTTC
TRBV7-2	few	TRBJ2-7	TRBD1	CASTPWDSTYEQYF	TGTGCCAGCACCCCGTGGGACAGCACCTACGAGCAGTACTTC
TRBV3-1	few	TRBJ2-7	TRBD1	CASSQPSGTGGGEQYF	TGTGCCAGCAGCCAACCGTCCGGGACAGGGGGCGGCGAGCAGTACTTC
TRBV7-6	many	TRBJ2-7	TRBD1	CASSVQGALSYEQYF	TGTGCCAGCAGCGTACAGGGGGCTTTGTCCTACGAGCAGTACTTC
TRBV3-1	many	TRBJ1-5	TRBD1	CASSQGPGGYQPQHF	TGTGCCAGCAGCCAAGGGCCAGGGGGCTATCAGCCCCAGCATTTT
TRBV5-5	medium-sized	TRBJ2-5	NA	CASSVNIEVGGETQYF	TGTGCCAGCAGCGTGAATATTGAAGTGGGCGGGGAGACCCAGTACTTC
TRBV10-2	many	TRBJ1-5	NA	CASSESARSLSGGNQPQHF	TGCGCCAGCAGTGAGTCAGCCAGGTCACTCTCAGGAGGCAATCAGCCCCAGCATTTT
TRBV29-1	many	TRBJ2-3	NA	CTGGDTQYF	TGCACCGGAGGGGATACGCAGTATTTT
TRBV19	many	TRBJ1-6	NA	CASSIGGSPLHF	TGTGCCAGTAGTATAGGGGGTTCACCCCTCCACTTT
TRBV19	many	TRBJ2-5	TRBD2	CASSRLAGGTQETQYF	TGTGCCAGTAGTAGACTAGCGGGGGGAACCCAAGAGACCCAGTACTTC